These 16 T cell receptor beta chains came from one sample sequenced in a study of pediatric ulcerative colitis. Assay: immunoSEQ multiplex PCR; the TCRdb copy retains only in-frame clones and omits some. The sample lists fewer than 30,000 clones; 65% to 80% were seen once. During colonoscopy, one to two rectal pinch biopsies were collected. The sample consisted of gut tissue. The receptor source for this set is a boy between 5 and 17 years old with severe ulcerative colitis.

The chain employs TRBV7-2 and TRBJ2-1, with D tentatively TRBD2 (6 bases). The germline gives CDR1 SGHTA, CDR2 FQGNSA. Trimming shortened V by 1 base and J by 0 bases, and 10 bases separated the two germline ends. CDR3 length: 16 residues. CDR3 region: CASSLVYGSSYNEQFF. The CDR3, as DNA: TGTGCCAGCAGCTTAGTGTACGGGAGCTCCTACAATGAGCAGTTCTTC.

This chain's CDR3 is CASSLVPQDVTDTQYF. The CDR3 DNA reads TGTGCCAGCAGCTTAGTCCCGCAGGACGTCACAGATACGCAGTATTTT. The gene calls are TRBV7-3 and TRBJ2-3, with D uncertain. The CDR3 contains 16 residues. Germline CDR1 reads SGHTA; CDR2 reads FQGTGA. V lost 2 bases, J lost 2 bases, and 14 bases lay in between.

The rearrangement joins TRBV10-1 to TRBJ2-2; TRBD1 agrees at 7 bases. Germline CDR1 is WNHNN and CDR2 is SYGVQD (reference sequence). The CDR3 is 14 amino acids. The V and J ends lost 7 bases and 0 bases, in that order; junction bases with no gene match: 2. Here the CDR3 DNA reads TGCGCCAGCAAGGGACAGTCGAACACCGGGGAGCTGTTTTTT. Protein: CASKGQSNTGELFF.

The chain carries TRBV29-1 and TRBJ2-1; D could derive from TRBD1 or TRBD2 (5 bases each). V was cut by 6 bases and J by 12 bases, with 15 bases left in between. Germline V CDR1 and CDR2: SQVTM, ANQGSEA. This CDR3 region has 11 residues. CDR3 sequence reads: CSVGTATGQFF. CDR3 coding DNA: TGCAGCGTGGGGACCGCTACCGGGCAGTTCTTC.

The chain uses TRBV4-3 and TRBJ2-1; 7 bases align to TRBD2. The CDR3 runs to 16 residues. Germline V CDR1 and CDR2: LGHNA, YSLEER. V lost 2 bases and J lost 2; bases outside the gene matches: 6. CDR3 loop: CASSQTGTTAYNEQFF. Written as DNA, the CDR3 is TGCGCCAGCAGCCAAACCGGGACTACCGCCTACAATGAGCAGTTCTTC.

This clone came up a few times. The V call is TRBV6-4, the J call TRBJ2-3; 8 nucleotides align to TRBD2. V was pared by 4 bases and J by 0 bases, with 0 bases of the junction left unmatched. This CDR3 contains 14 residues. Per germline, CDR1 MRHNA and CDR2 SNTAGT. CDR3 amino acids: CASSASGSTDTQYF. CDR3 sequence (DNA): TGTGCCAGCAGTGCTAGCGGGAGCACAGATACGCAGTATTTT.

The chain links TRBV7-8 to TRBJ2-7; tentatively, D is TRBD2 (5 bases). Germline CDR1 and CDR2: SGHVS and FQNEAQ. CDR3 size: 14 residues. V was trimmed by 6 bases and J by 6 bases, leaving 18 bases between them. CDR3 in amino acids: CASSSSKGVGEQYF. DNA of the CDR3: TGTGCCAGCAGTTCTAGCAAGGGAGTCGGCGAGCAGTACTTC.

The chain couples TRBV30 to TRBJ2-3; D is possibly TRBD1 (6 bases). This CDR3 spans 15 amino acids. V gave up 5 bases and J gave up 6 bases, with 21 bases separating them. Germline lookup yields CDR1 GTSNPN and CDR2 SVGIG (reference sequence). The CDR3 loop reads CAWGLGQGLGDTQYF. The CDR3 DNA reads as TGTGCCTGGGGCTTGGGACAAGGGCTAGGGGATACGCAGTATTTT. The full variable domain, its missing parts supplied by reference TRBV30 and TRBJ2-3, is SQTIHQWPATLVQPVGSPLSLECTVEGTSNPNLYWYRQAAGRGLQLLFYSVGIGQISSEVPQNLSASRPQDRQFILSSKKLLLSDSGFYLCAWGLGQGLGDTQYFGPGTRLTVL.

The chain couples TRBV5-6 to TRBJ2-3; D unclear. V lost 0 bases and J lost 4, with 3 bases in between. Germline lookup yields CDR1 SGHDT and CDR2 YYEEEE. CDR3 size: 12 residues. Here the CDR3 DNA reads TGTGCCAGCAGCTTGGAGGCAGATACGCAGTATTTT. Residues: CASSLEADTQYF.

The chain uses TRBV4-2 and TRBJ1-5; tentative D call: TRBD1 (5 bases). V was pared by 3 bases and J by 7 bases, with 10 bases between. The CDR3 runs to 13 residues. Germline lookup yields CDR1 LGHNA and CDR2 YNFKEQ. CDR3 sequence (DNA): TGTGCCAGCAGCCACCCCAGGGTACAGCCCCAGCATTTT. Translation: CASSHPRVQPQHF.

V usage is TRBV7-8 and J usage is TRBJ2-1; 9 bases match TRBD2. The CDR3 totals 17 residues. V trimming: 1 base; J trimming: 0 bases; junction bases outside the gene matches: 4. Germline lookup yields CDR1 SGHVS and CDR2 FQNEAQ. CDR3 DNA: TGTGCCAGCAGCTTAGTCCCTAGCGGGGCCTCCTACAATGAGCAGTTCTTC. The encoded protein is CASSLVPSGASYNEQFF.

The chain employs TRBV5-1 and TRBJ2-1, with 12 nucleotides matching TRBD2. V shed 4 bases, J shed 9 bases, and the junction held 14 bases outside the gene matches. Germline-derived CDR1 and CDR2 are SGHRS and YFSETQ. The length of the CDR3 is 17 residues. CDR3 bases: TGCGCCAGCAGCCCTACTGGACTAGCGGGGAGTTCGGGTGAGCAGTTCTTC. Its protein is CASSPTGLAGSSGEQFF.

The table lists this clone with a few counts. V gene TRBV6-1 combines with J gene TRBJ1-5; D might be TRBD1 (5 bases). V lost 5 bases, J lost 3 bases, and 8 bases lay in between. The CDR3 contains 13 residues. Germline-derived CDR1 and CDR2 are MNHNS and SASEGT. In DNA form, the CDR3 reads TGTGCCAGCAGTCAGGGTGACAATCAGCCCCAGCATTTT. Translating it yields CASSQGDNQPQHF.

This chain links TRBV15 with TRBJ2-1, with D possibly TRBD2 on 5 matching bases. CDR1 is LNHNV and CDR2 is YYDKDF in the germline V gene (reference sequence). The CDR3 contains 16 residues. Trimming shortened V by 0 bases and J by 0 bases, and 9 bases separated the two germline ends. CDR3 residues: CATSRERAPSYNEQFF. CDR3 coding DNA: TGTGCCACCAGCAGAGAGCGGGCCCCCTCCTACAATGAGCAGTTCTTC.

The V gene is TRBV30, the J gene TRBJ1-3; D unresolved. Germline CDR1 GTSNPN, CDR2 SVGIG (reference sequence). V shed 2 bases and J shed 0 bases, with 5 bases lying between them. The CDR3 extends over 13 amino acids. CDR3 in amino acids: CAWSPLSGNTIYF. The CDR3 DNA is TGTGCCTGGAGTCCTCTCTCTGGAAACACCATATATTTT.

CDR3 sequence reads: CARSLVASEDIQYF. The CDR3 bases are TGTGCCAGAAGCTTGGTAGCTAGTGAGGACATTCAGTACTTC. The chain employs TRBV5-3 and TRBJ2-4, with no clear D. TRBV5-3 is labeled an ORF, and its function is uncertain. The CDR3 contains 14 residues. V lost 0 bases and J lost 8, with 12 bases in between.